A selection of T cell receptor beta chains follows, all from one sample in a study of T cells in Graves' hyperthyroidism and ophthalmopathy. Via MiXCR, TCRdb re-called the multiplex PCR reads, giving one row per CDR3 protein. The repertoire holds 300,000 to 400,000 distinct CDR3 sequences, around 20% seen once, with roughly two fifths in the top ten. Material for sequencing was blood. The receptors come from a young man with Graves' ophthalmopathy. CDR3s include the opening cysteine and the closing phenylalanine or tryptophan. A D gene is named only where the DNA matches it firmly. The size of a clone is reported for some rows only, either as once, few or many, or as a class for expanded clones.

V: TRBV7-9; size: .; D: TRBD2; J: TRBJ2-3; CDR3: CASSNRLASTDTQYF; DNA: TGTGCCAGCAGCAATAGACTAGCTAGCACAGATACGCAGTATTTT
V: TRBV28; size: many; D: .; J: TRBJ1-5; CDR3: CASSLAWVENQPQHF; DNA: TGTGCCAGCAGTTTGGCGTGGGTGGAGAATCAGCCCCAGCATTTT
V: TRBV10-1; size: few; D: .; J: TRBJ2-7; CDR3: CASSDGAGSHEQYF; DNA: TGCGCCAGCAGTGACGGCGCGGGAAGCCACGAGCAGTACTTC
V: TRBV12-3/TRBV12-4; size: many; D: .; J: TRBJ1-5; CDR3: CASSFSRQNQPQHF; DNA: TGTGCCAGCAGTTTTTCCAGGCAAAATCAGCCCCAGCATTTT
V: TRBV10-3; size: few; D: TRBD1; J: TRBJ1-2; CDR3: CAIKGQASNYGYTF; DNA: TGTGCCATCAAGGGACAGGCCTCTAACTATGGCTACACCTTC
V: TRBV6-5; size: many; D: .; J: TRBJ2-5; CDR3: CASSYTGTLLGETQYF; DNA: TGTGCCAGCAGTTACACCGGGACTCTATTGGGAGAGACCCAGTACTTC
V: TRBV19; size: many; D: TRBD1; J: TRBJ1-5; CDR3: CASWGAGQGYQPQHF; DNA: TGTGCCAGTTGGGGAGCGGGACAGGGGTATCAGCCCCAGCATTTT
V: TRBV3-1; size: many; D: .; J: TRBJ2-1; CDR3: CASGLGGSYNEQFF; DNA: TGTGCCAGCGGGTTGGGGGGCTCCTACAATGAGCAGTTCTTC
V: TRBV2; size: few; D: .; J: TRBJ1-3; CDR3: CASSTGTPFGNTIYF; DNA: TGTGCCAGCAGTACCGGGACACCCTTTGGAAACACCATATATTTT
V: TRBV3-1; size: many; D: .; J: TRBJ1-2; CDR3: CASSQGAAVRGYTF; DNA: TGTGCCAGCAGCCAAGGGGCCGCCGTGAGGGGCTACACCTTC
V: TRBV11-1; size: many; D: .; J: TRBJ2-1; CDR3: CASTPGGHYNEQFF; DNA: TGTGCCAGCACCCCCGGGGGGCACTACAATGAGCAGTTCTTC
V: TRBV6-2/TRBV6-3; size: .; D: TRBD1; J: TRBJ2-3; CDR3: CASSPGQGLLYTDTQYF; DNA: TGTGCCAGCAGTCCGGGACAGGGATTGTTATATACAGATACGCAGTATTTT
V: TRBV5-1; size: .; D: TRBD2; J: TRBJ2-7; CDR3: CASSLEGLASSEQYF; DNA: TGCGCCAGCAGCTTGGAGGGACTAGCGTCCTCCGAGCAGTACTTC
V: TRBV19; size: few; D: .; J: TRBJ1-6; CDR3: CASSTLPVGWSYNSPLHF; DNA: TGTGCCAGTAGTACCCTCCCGGTGGGATGGAGCTATAATTCACCCCTCCACTTT
V: TRBV20-1; size: .; D: .; J: TRBJ1-3; CDR3: CSALGDYFSGNTIYF; DNA: TGCAGTGCTCTCGGGGACTACTTCTCAGGAAACACCATATATTTT
V: TRBV5-1; size: .; D: .; J: TRBJ2-2; CDR3: CASSLRLTAYTGELFF; DNA: TGCGCCAGCAGCTTGAGGCTGACGGCCTACACCGGGGAGCTGTTTTTT
V: TRBV9; size: few; D: .; J: TRBJ2-3; CDR3: CASSVDGRSDTQYF; DNA: TGTGCCAGCAGCGTAGACGGGCGTTCAGATACGCAGTATTTT